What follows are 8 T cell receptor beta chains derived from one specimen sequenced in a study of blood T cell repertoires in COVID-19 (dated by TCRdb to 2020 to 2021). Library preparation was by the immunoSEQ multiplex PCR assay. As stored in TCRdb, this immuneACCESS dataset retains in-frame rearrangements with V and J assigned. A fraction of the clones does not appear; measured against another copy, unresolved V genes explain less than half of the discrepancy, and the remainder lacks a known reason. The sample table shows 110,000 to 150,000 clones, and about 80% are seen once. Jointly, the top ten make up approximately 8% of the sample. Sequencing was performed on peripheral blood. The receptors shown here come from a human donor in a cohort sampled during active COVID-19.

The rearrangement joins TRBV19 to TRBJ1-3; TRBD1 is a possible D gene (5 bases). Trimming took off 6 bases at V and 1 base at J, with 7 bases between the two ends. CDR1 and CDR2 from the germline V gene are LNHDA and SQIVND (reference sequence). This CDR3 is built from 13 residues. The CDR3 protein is CASRPGSGNTIYF. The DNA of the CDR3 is TGTGCCAGTAGGCCAGGGTCTGGAAACACCATATATTTT. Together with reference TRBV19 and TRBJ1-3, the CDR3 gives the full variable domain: DGGITQSPKYLFRKEGQNVTLSCEQNLNHDAMYWYRQDPGQGLRLIYYSQIVNDFQKGDIAEGYSVSREKKESFPLTVTSAQKNPTAFYLCASRPGSGNTIYFGEGSWLTVV.

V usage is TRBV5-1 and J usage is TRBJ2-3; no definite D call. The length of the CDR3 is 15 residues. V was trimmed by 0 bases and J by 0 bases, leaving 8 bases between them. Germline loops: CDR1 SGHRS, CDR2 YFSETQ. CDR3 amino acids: CASSLDSASTDTQYF. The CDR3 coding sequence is TGCGCCAGCAGCTTGGACTCCGCGAGCACAGATACGCAGTATTTT.

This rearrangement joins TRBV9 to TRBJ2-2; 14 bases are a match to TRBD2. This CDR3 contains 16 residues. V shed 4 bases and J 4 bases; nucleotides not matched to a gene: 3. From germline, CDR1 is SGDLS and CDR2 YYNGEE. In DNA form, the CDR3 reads TGTGCCAGCAGCTACGGGACTAGCGGGAGCACCGGGGAGCTGTTTTTT. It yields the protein CASSYGTSGSTGELFF.

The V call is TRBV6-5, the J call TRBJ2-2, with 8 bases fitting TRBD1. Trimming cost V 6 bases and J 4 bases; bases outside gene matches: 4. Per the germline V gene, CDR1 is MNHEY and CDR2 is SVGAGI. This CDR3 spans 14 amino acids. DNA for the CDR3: TGTGCCAGCAGGGGACAGGCCAGCACCGGGGAGCTGTTTTTT. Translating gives CASRGQASTGELFF.

CDR3: CASSPGTVSHYGYTF. CDR3 nucleotides: TGTGCCAGCAGTCCCGGGACAGTTAGTCACTATGGCTACACCTTC. The V gene is TRBV6-5, the J gene TRBJ1-2; 7 bases line up with TRBD1. Germline-derived CDR1 and CDR2 are MNHEY and SVGAGI. The CDR3 is 15 residues long. Losses at the gene ends were 5 bases for V and 3 bases for J; bases not matched to a gene: 9.

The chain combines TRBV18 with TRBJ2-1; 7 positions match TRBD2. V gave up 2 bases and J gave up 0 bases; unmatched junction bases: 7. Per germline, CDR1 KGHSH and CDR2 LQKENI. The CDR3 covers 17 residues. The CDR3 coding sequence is TGTGCCAGCTCACCAGAGTCGGGGGGAGACTCCTACAATGAGCAGTTCTTC. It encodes CASSPESGGDSYNEQFF.

The DNA of the CDR3 is TGTGCCAGCGGACAGGGCGAGGACACTGAAGCTTTCTTT. This sequence encodes CASGQGEDTEAFF. The V and J genes are TRBV6-1 and TRBJ1-1; 8 nucleotides align to TRBD1. Trimming removed 8 bases from V and 3 bases from J; junction bases left unmatched: 5. This CDR3 contains 13 residues. Germline V gene lookup returns CDR1 MNHNS and CDR2 SASEGT.

The CDR3 here is CASRKPGGGGYEQYF. The CDR3 bases are TGTGCCAGCAGGAAACCGGGGGGCGGGGGCTACGAGCAGTACTTC. The genes are TRBV7-2 and TRBJ2-7, with a weak D call TRBD2 (7 bases). Germline values: CDR1 SGHTA, CDR2 FQGNSA. This CDR3 is built from 15 residues. Trimming cost V 6 bases and J 3 bases, with 18 bases left between them.